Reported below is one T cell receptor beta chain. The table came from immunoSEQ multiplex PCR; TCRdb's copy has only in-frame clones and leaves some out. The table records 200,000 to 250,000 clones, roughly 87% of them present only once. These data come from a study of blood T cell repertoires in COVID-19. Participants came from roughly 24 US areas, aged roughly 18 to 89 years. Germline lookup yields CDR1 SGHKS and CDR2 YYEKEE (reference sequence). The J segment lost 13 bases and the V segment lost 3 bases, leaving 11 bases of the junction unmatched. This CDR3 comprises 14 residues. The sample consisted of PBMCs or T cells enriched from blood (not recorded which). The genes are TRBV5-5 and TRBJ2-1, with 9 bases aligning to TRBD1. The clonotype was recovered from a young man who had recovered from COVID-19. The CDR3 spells CASSSPNRGQIQFF. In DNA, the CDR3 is TGTGCCAGCAGCTCACCCAACAGGGGGCAAATCCAGTTCTTC.